This TCR beta chain originates from a study of vaccination effects on CD4 cells after COVID-19. About the study: Wells each received 1.8 million or so PBMC, cultured with 9 to 10 IU/ml IL-2 and around 9.8 ug/ml peptides.

On this clone itself: The target antigen is unknown.

Culturing for 10 days preceded CD4+ T cell isolation. This individual contracted SARS-CoV-2 between March and December 2020, as verified by PCR. The participants, recipients of two vaccine doses, got either BNT162b2 or mRNA-1273. Germline V gives CDR1 SGHNT, CDR2 YYREEE (reference sequence). The CDR3 is 14 amino acids. V lost 7 bases, J lost 2 bases, and 9 bases stayed unmatched. Here immunoSEQ multiplex PCR was the method, and the copy in TCRdb shows in-frame clones only, minus some. This table has nearly 50,000 clones, 65% to 75% appearing once. Findings of the study overall: New vaccine-induced clones dominated convalescents' post-vaccine spike-reactive clones. Marked clonal contraction was seen in infection- and vaccine-induced clones late after vaccination.

This sample comprised CD4+ T cells from PBMCs cultured without peptide, obtained after COVID-19 vaccination. The clonotype originates from a human donor who had a prior SARS-CoV-2 infection. The V gene is TRBV5-4, the J gene TRBJ2-7; 7 bases map to TRBD2. CDR3 sequence (DNA): TGTGCCAGCCGGGGGGTTGACTCTCCCTACGAGCAGTACTTC. This gives the protein CASRGVDSPYEQYF.